This T cell receptor beta chain was sequenced for a study of blood T cell repertoires in COVID-19. The protocol was immunoSEQ multiplex PCR, while the TCRdb copy is restricted to in-frame clones and leaves out a portion. The sample consists of 250,000 to 400,000 clones, 75% to 90% of them appearing once. V shed 7 bases and J 4 bases; nucleotides not matched to a gene: 4. CDR1 and CDR2 from the germline V gene are SGHRS and YFSETQ. This CDR3 is 14 amino acids long. The sequence derives from a man in his fifties or sixties who had recovered from COVID-19. Sequencing used PBMCs or T cells enriched from blood (not recorded which). V and J are TRBV5-1 and TRBJ2-3; 12 nucleotides align to TRBD2. The DNA of the CDR3 is TGCGCCAGCCGGCTAGCGGGAGGGCCAGATACGCAGTATTTT. This codes for CASRLAGGPDTQYF.